The 5 T cell receptor beta chains below all came from one sample that was sequenced in a study of OX40 agonist ivuxolimab in advanced cancers. The library relied on the immunoSEQ multiplex PCR assay. Imported from immuneACCESS, the table was reduced by TCRdb to in-frame sequences with V and J called. These copies leave out some clones; in studies compared against another copy, an unresolved V gene accounts for under half, and the cause of the remainder is not known. The sample has over 65,000 clones on record, approximately 92% of them singletons. Less than 0.35% of the sample is held by the ten biggest clonotypes. This material consisted of CD4+ or CD8+ T cells sorted from blood, taken in a trial of the OX40 agonist ivuxolimab. These receptors originate from an adult with an advanced solid tumor such as melanoma, head and neck, liver or kidney cancer.

The chain carries TRBV29-1 and TRBJ2-1, with D possibly being TRBD1 (6 bases). CDR3 size: 15 residues. The germline gives CDR1 SQVTM, CDR2 ANQGSEA. Trimming took off 6 bases at V and 6 bases at J, with 21 bases between the two ends. The CDR3 DNA is TGCAGCGTCGAGCCCCACAGGGTACAAGTCAATGAGCAGTTCTTC. This codes for CSVEPHRVQVNEQFF.

This chain uses TRBV7-9 with TRBJ1-1, with no clear D. Germline CDR1 SEHNR, CDR2 FQNEAQ (reference sequence). There are 13 residues in the CDR3. With 1 base removed from V and 4 bases from J, the gap between germline ends came to 7 bases. The CDR3, as DNA: TGTGCCAGCAGCTTAGACGGAAGCACTGAAGCTTTCTTT. It codes for CASSLDGSTEAFF. Together with reference TRBV7-9 and TRBJ1-1, the CDR3 gives the full variable domain: DTGVSQNPRHKITKRGQNVTFRCDPISEHNRLYWYRQTLGQGPEFLTYFQNEAQLEKSRLLSDRFSAERPKGSFSTLEIQRTEQGDSAMYLCASSLDGSTEAFFGQGTRLTVV.

This clone was seen a few times. The chain couples TRBV19 to TRBJ1-2; no firm D call. V was cut by 7 bases and J by 4 bases, with 10 bases left in between. CDR1 and CDR2 from the germline V gene are LNHDA and SQIVND (reference sequence). This CDR3 comprises 12 residues. The CDR3 nucleotides read TGTGCCAGTAAATCTACAGCCTATGGCTACACCTTC. It yields the protein CASKSTAYGYTF.

J is TRBJ2-2 and V is TRBV19, with 12 bases identical to TRBD2. The CDR3 has 17 amino acids. The trim removed 5 bases at V and 0 bases at J, leaving 4 bases unmatched. The germline V gene encodes CDR1 LNHDA and CDR2 SQIVND (reference sequence). The CDR3 region has the DNA TGTGCCAGTAGTCCAGGACTAGCGGGGTCGAACACCGGGGAGCTGTTTTTT. Translation gives CASSPGLAGSNTGELFF. The complete variable domain, with remaining parts taken from reference TRBV19 and TRBJ2-2, reads DGGITQSPKYLFRKEGQNVTLSCEQNLNHDAMYWYRQDPGQGLRLIYYSQIVNDFQKGDIAEGYSVSREKKESFPLTVTSAQKNPTAFYLCASSPGLAGSNTGELFFGEGSRLTVL.

The chain combines TRBV11-1 with TRBJ2-6; D is uncertain. Trimming took off 5 bases at V and 2 bases at J, with 10 bases between the two ends. The CDR3 is 15 amino acids. Per germline, CDR1 SGHAT and CDR2 FQDESV (reference sequence). The chain's CDR3 is CASSLTRPGANVLTF. The CDR3 DNA reads TGTGCCAGCAGCCTGACACGTCCTGGGGCCAACGTCCTGACTTTC.